Below, 11 T cell receptor beta chains from the same sample are listed, as sequenced in a study of T cells in Graves' hyperthyroidism and ophthalmopathy. The source material, RNA transcripts, was used to amplify TCR beta CDR3 regions. The HTBI primer set drove a first-round RT-PCR of the TCR CDR3. TCRdb fed the multiplex PCR reads into MiXCR, producing one record per CDR3 protein. The sample contains around 720,000 distinct CDR3 sequences, under 45% of which appear only once. Sample: blood. The source of these receptors is a woman between 40 and 55 years old with Graves' hyperthyroidism.

The sample holds one count of this clonotype. One base away lies a much larger clone, so this may be a sequencing read error. J is TRBJ2-7 and V is TRBV19, with TRBD1 matching over 9 bases. The CDR3 length is 13 residues. V trimming: 5 bases; J trimming: 9 bases; junction bases outside the gene matches: 8. Germline values: CDR1 LNHDA, CDR2 SQIVND (reference sequence). The DNA for the CDR3 is TGTGCCAGTAGTGAACAGGGGGCTGACGGGCAGTACTTC. Translation gives CASSEQGADGQYF.

Note on this clonotype: Just one base apart from a much larger clone, this may be a read error. This chain uses TRBV7-2 with TRBJ2-7, with D tentatively TRBD2 (6 bases). The CDR3 is made up of 14 amino acids. The germline V gene encodes CDR1 SGHTA and CDR2 FQGNSA. Trimming took off 1 base at V and 4 bases at J, with 11 bases between the two ends. CDR3 region: CASSLGGDSYEQYF. The CDR3 DNA is TGTGCCAGCAGCTTAGGGGGGGATTCTTACGAGCAGTACTTC.

CDR3 sequence (DNA): TGTGCCAGCAGACTCTTCTATAATTCACCCCTCCACTTT. Translating gives CASRLFYNSPLHF. The chain joins TRBV6-5 to TRBJ1-6; unclear D gene. CDR3 length equals 13 residues. V lost 6 bases and J 3 bases, leaving 6 bases between the germline ends. Germline CDR1 MNHEY, CDR2 SVGAGI.

This clonotype was picked up one time. The chain links TRBV20-1 to TRBJ2-5, with D possibly being TRBD1 (6 bases). TRBJ2-1 explains the end of the DNA better; the J call may be wrong. This CDR3 has 14 amino acids. Looked up from germline, CDR1 is DFQATT and CDR2 is SNEGSKA (reference sequence). CDR3 region: CSALFPGAYNEQFF. In DNA, the CDR3 is TGCAGTGCCCTATTCCCAGGGGCCTACAATGAGCAGTTCTTC.

The gene calls are TRBV9 and TRBJ1-5; 9 nucleotides align to TRBD1. Per the germline V gene, CDR1 is SGDLS and CDR2 is YYNGEE. CDR3 length: 14 amino acids. The trim removed 0 bases at V and 7 bases at J, leaving 2 bases unmatched. CDR3 sequence: CASSVADRGQPQHF. The CDR3 nucleotides are TGTGCCAGCAGCGTAGCTGACAGGGGGCAGCCCCAGCATTTT.

The V gene is TRBV5-8, the J gene TRBJ2-7, with TRBD2 matching 7 bases. After removal of 3 bases from V and 5 bases from J, the junction contained 11 bases not matched to a gene. The CDR3 runs to 15 residues. Looked up from germline, CDR1 is SGHTS and CDR2 is YDEGEE. The CDR3 DNA reads TGTGCCAGCAGCTCCGCGGGGGTTTTAGTCGACGAGCAGTACTTC. It translates to CASSSAGVLVDEQYF.

The genes are TRBV3-1 and TRBJ1-2; tentatively, D is TRBD1 (5 bases). In germline, CDR1 is LGHDT, CDR2 YNNKEL (reference sequence). The CDR3 totals 13 residues. The V end lost 1 base, the J end lost 8 bases, and 11 bases lay between the germline ends. DNA of the CDR3: TGTGCCAGCAGCCAAGGTGGGACCGGGGGCTACACCTTC. Translated, it gives CASSQGGTGGYTF.

This clonotype was seen a few times. The CDR3 reads CSAGQAEAFF. The CDR3 bases are TGCAGCGCCGGACAGGCTGAAGCTTTCTTT. The rearrangement uses TRBV29-1 and TRBJ1-1; 7 positions agree with TRBD1. Trimming took 7 bases from V and 6 from J; bases not matched to a gene: 2. Germline loops: CDR1 SQVTM, CDR2 ANQGSEA. The CDR3 covers 10 residues.

Note on this clonotype: Just one base apart from a much larger clone, this may be a read error. The chain combines TRBV6-6 with TRBJ1-1; the D gene is possibly TRBD1 (5 bases). This CDR3 contains 14 residues. Trimming took off 2 bases at V and 0 bases at J, with 7 bases between the two ends. The germline gives CDR1 MNHNY, CDR2 SVGAGI (reference sequence). The CDR3 nucleotides read TGTGCCAGCAGTTACCGACAGATGAACACTGAAGCTTTCTTT. Protein product: CASSYRQMNTEAFF.

Concerning this clonotype itself: Given a much more abundant clone one base away, this may be a read error. The chain combines TRBV7-9 with TRBJ1-1, with D perhaps TRBD1 (5 bases). Germline V gene data show CDR1 as SEHNR and CDR2 as FQNEAQ (reference sequence). The CDR3 spans 11 residues. The V and J ends lost 5 bases and 9 bases respectively, with 10 bases between them. CDR3 bases: TGTGCCAGCAGCCTACAGGAGAAAGCTTTCTTT. Amino acids: CASSLQEKAFF.

This clonotype was observed a handful of times. The gene calls are TRBV7-2 and TRBJ1-2; TRBD1 matches at 9 bases. From germline, CDR1 is SGHTA and CDR2 FQGNSA. Losses at the gene ends were 0 bases for V and 5 bases for J; bases not matched to a gene: 7. The CDR3 consists of 16 residues. The CDR3 coding sequence is TGTGCCAGCAGCTTAGCCGAATCCGGGACAGGGTATGGCTACACCTTC. Its translation is CASSLAESGTGYGYTF.